This is a list of T cell receptor beta chains from one sample in a study of CD8+CD57+ T cells in acquired aplastic anemia. TCRdb used MiXCR to reprocess the reads, holding one entry per CDR3 protein. In the table there are under 200,000 distinct CDR3 sequences, around 40% of which are singletons. The sample comprised sorted CD4+, CD8+, or CD8+CD57+ T cells (not recorded which) from PBMCs. The receptor source for this set is a human donor in good health. Both conserved end residues are part of each CDR3. D genes are given only for firm matches. Only part of the rows carry a size: once, few, many, or a class if the clone is expanded.

d_gene,abundance,v_gene,j_gene,CDR3aa,CDR3nt
NA,NA,TRBV10-3,TRBJ2-2,CAISETARELFF,TGTGCCATCAGTGAGACGGCCAGGGAGCTGTTTTTT
NA,many,TRBV2,TRBJ2-3,CASGPDALPPDTQYF,TGTGCCAGCGGCCCGGACGCGCTTCCACCGGATACGCAGTATTTT
TRBD1,many,TRBV20-1,TRBJ1-2,CSARGPDRPRDGYTF,TGCAGTGCTAGAGGGCCGGACAGGCCTCGAGACGGCTACACCTTC
NA,many,TRBV25-1,TRBJ2-5,CASSGTRETQYF,TGTGCCAGCAGTGGTACGCGAGAGACCCAGTACTTC
NA,few,TRBV29-1,TRBJ2-3,CSVRLASTDTQYF,TGTAGCGTTCGCCTAGCGAGCACAGATACGCAGTATTTT
NA,many,TRBV9,TRBJ2-5,CASSVGGGHGVETQYF,TGTGCCAGCAGCGTAGGTGGCGGGCACGGGGTGGAGACCCAGTACTTC
NA,many,TRBV7-2,TRBJ1-2,CASSSEGYGYTF,TGTGCCAGCAGCTCCGAGGGTTATGGCTACACCTTC
NA,many,TRBV10-3,TRBJ1-2,CAISWTNYGYTF,TGTGCCATCAGCTGGACTAACTATGGCTACACCTTC
NA,NA,TRBV10-3,TRBJ2-3,CAISEGGHGLTDTQYF,TGTGCCATCAGTGAAGGGGGGCATGGGCTCACAGATACGCAGTATTTT
NA,many,TRBV5-4,TRBJ1-6,CASSLALGANSPLHF,TGTGCCAGCAGCTTAGCTCTTGGGGCTAATTCACCCCTCCACTTT
NA,few,TRBV7-8,TRBJ2-6,CASSLRTVSGANVLTF,TGTGCCAGCAGCTTACGGACAGTTTCTGGGGCCAACGTCCTGACTTTC
TRBD2,NA,TRBV20-1,TRBJ2-3,CSASGGASTDTQYF,TGCAGTGCTAGCGGGGGGGCCAGCACAGATACGCAGTATTTT
NA,once,TRBV7-2,TRBJ1-1,CASSLVGSNTEAFF,TGTGCCAGCAGCTTAGTGGGGTCGAACACTGAAGCTTTCTTT
TRBD1,NA,TRBV20-1,TRBJ1-6,CSVGTGDSPLHF,TGCAGCGTCGGGACAGGGGATTCACCCCTCCACTTT
NA,NA,TRBV7-5,TRBJ1-5,CISVPVQGAHQPQHF,NA
NA,many,TRBV24-1,TRBJ2-2,CATSGNTGELFF,TGTGCCACCAGTGGGAACACCGGGGAGCTGTTTTTT
TRBD1,NA,TRBV7-2,TRBJ2-2,CASSQGQASTGELFF,TGTGCCAGCAGCCAGGGACAGGCTAGCACCGGGGAGCTGTTTTTT
TRBD1,NA,TRBV20-1,TRBJ2-5,CSADRVQETQYF,TGCAGCGCCGACAGGGTCCAAGAGACCCAGTACTTC
NA,many,TRBV6-2/TRBV6-3,TRBJ2-5,CASNILPPETQYF,TGTGCCAGCAACATACTACCCCCGGAGACCCAGTACTTC
NA,many,TRBV29-1,TRBJ1-2,CSGRTNYGYTF,TGCAGCGGGAGAACTAACTATGGCTACACCTTC
TRBD1,NA,TRBV24-1,TRBJ2-7,CATSATTGSYEQYF,TGTGCCACCAGTGCGACGACAGGGAGCTACGAGCAGTACTTC
TRBD2,NA,TRBV12-3/TRBV12-4,TRBJ2-7,CASSSRGGAYEQYF,TGTGCCAGCAGTTCTCGCGGGGGGGCCTACGAGCAGTACTTC
NA,NA,TRBV24-1,TRBJ1-2,CATSDPGREYGYTF,TGTGCCACCAGTGACCCTGGCAGGGAGTATGGCTACACCTTC
TRBD1,once,TRBV24-1,TRBJ2-6,CATSDLRQGASGANVLTF,TGTGCCACCAGTGATTTGCGACAGGGAGCCTCTGGGGCCAACGTCCTGACTTTC
NA,NA,TRBV5-1,TRBJ2-1,CASSFDLLANEQFF,TGCGCCAGCAGCTTTGACCTCCTAGCGAATGAGCAGTTCTTC
NA,many,TRBV6-5,TRBJ1-2,CASSYSRRGVYGYTF,TGTGCCAGCAGTTACTCGAGGAGGGGCGTCTATGGCTACACCTTC
NA,NA,TRBV7-3,TRBJ2-7,CASSTPSSYEQYF,TGTGCCAGCAGTACCCCTAGCTCCTACGAGCAGTACTTC
NA,NA,TRBV19,TRBJ2-7,CASNIPGQAYEQYF,TGTGCCAGTAACATTCCGGGACAAGCCTACGAGCAGTACTTC
TRBD2,many,TRBV9,TRBJ2-1,CASSQLAGVYNEQFF,TGCGCCAGCAGCCAACTAGCGGGAGTCTACAATGAGCAGTTCTTC
NA,NA,TRBV7-2,TRBJ2-7,CASSLTSFSYEQYF,TGTGCCAGCAGCTTAACGTCGTTTTCCTACGAGCAGTACTTC
NA,many,TRBV29-1,TRBJ1-5,CSATMTPNQPQHF,TGCAGCGCTACCATGACCCCCAATCAGCCCCAGCATTTT
NA,NA,TRBV5-1,TRBJ2-2,CASSLDWGTANTGELFF,TGCGCCAGCAGCTTGGATTGGGGGACGGCGAACACCGGGGAGCTGTTTTTT
NA,many,TRBV4-1,TRBJ2-7,CASSQLQDDRQYF,TGCGCCAGCAGCCAACTACAGGACGACAGGCAGTACTTC
TRBD2,NA,TRBV9,TRBJ2-2,CASSNTKRGGLAGELFF,TGTGCCAGCAGCAATACGAAGCGGGGGGGCCTCGCCGGGGAGCTGTTTTTT
NA,NA,TRBV4-1,TRBJ1-2,CASSQDVAGELVGYTF,TGCGCCAGCAGCCAAGACGTTGCAGGGGAGTTAGTCGGCTACACCTTC
TRBD1,NA,TRBV19,TRBJ1-1,CASTDLDRDEAFF,TGTGCCAGTACTGATCTGGACAGGGATGAAGCTTTCTTT
NA,NA,TRBV5-1,TRBJ1-1,CASSLQGRGDEAFF,TGCGCCAGCAGCTTGCAGGGGAGGGGAGATGAAGCTTTCTTT
NA,few,TRBV20-1,TRBJ1-1,CSASQGHTEAFF,TGCAGTGCTAGCCAGGGGCACACTGAAGCTTTCTTT
TRBD1,many,TRBV11-3,TRBJ2-7,CASSPGGAASYEQYF,TGTGCCAGCAGCCCAGGGGGTGCCGCCTCCTACGAGCAGTACTTC
TRBD1,NA,TRBV10-3,TRBJ1-1,CAISEAGQGADTEAFF,TGTGCCATCAGTGAGGCCGGACAGGGAGCGGACACTGAAGCTTTCTTT
NA,many,TRBV18,TRBJ2-7,CASSPTGTEQYF,TGTGCCAGCTCACCCACAGGGACCGAGCAGTACTTC
NA,NA,TRBV7-8,TRBJ2-7,CASSLDTGEQYF,TGTGCCAGCAGCTTAGATACAGGGGAGCAGTACTTC